Presented here are 29 T cell receptor beta chains from one specimen sequenced in a study of OX40 agonist ivuxolimab in advanced cancers. Produced via immunoSEQ multiplex PCR; TCRdb's table is partial and in-frame only. This sample has about 77,000 clones, with more than 90% found just once. The sequencing here drew on CD4+ or CD8+ T cells sorted from blood, taken in a trial of the OX40 agonist ivuxolimab. These receptors came from an adult with an advanced solid tumor such as melanoma, head and neck, liver or kidney cancer.

The rearrangement uses TRBV6-4 and TRBJ1-5, with D possibly TRBD1 on 5 matching bases. V shed 2 bases and J shed 7 bases, with 18 bases lying between them. Germline loops: CDR1 MRHNA, CDR2 SNTAGT. The length of the CDR3 is 16 residues. This chain's CDR3 is CASSDTKRGSNQPQHF. The DNA for the CDR3 is TGTGCCAGCAGTGACACCAAACGGGGGTCAAACCAGCCCCAGCATTTT.

The chain links TRBV6-1 to TRBJ2-3; D call uncertain. The CDR3 contains 17 residues. V was cut by 4 bases and J by 0 bases, with 17 bases left in between. The germline CDR1 and CDR2 sequences are MNHNS and SASEGT. The CDR3 sequence is CASSGPWAATSTDTQYF. CDR3 nucleotide sequence: TGTGCCAGCAGTGGTCCTTGGGCGGCCACTAGCACAGATACGCAGTATTTT.

This sequence joins TRBV6-5 and TRBJ1-1; the D gene is possibly TRBD1 (5 bases). V gave up 2 bases and J gave up 5 bases, with 9 bases separating them. The CDR3 spans 13 residues. Germline V gives CDR1 MNHEY, CDR2 SVGAGI. DNA of the CDR3: TGTGCCAGCAGTTACGACAGTCGTACTGAAGCTTTCTTT. Its protein is CASSYDSRTEAFF.

This chain uses TRBV5-4 with TRBJ2-3; D is unclear. Germline V gene data show CDR1 as SGHNT and CDR2 as YYREEE (reference sequence). V was pared by 0 bases and J by 0 bases, with 8 bases between. This CDR3 is built from 15 residues. DNA for the CDR3: TGTGCCAGCAGCTTGGGGTCCTCTAGCACAGATACGCAGTATTTT. This gives the protein CASSLGSSSTDTQYF.

The chain uses TRBV5-8 and TRBJ2-4, with 8 bases aligning to TRBD2. The CDR3 covers 15 residues. V was clipped by 2 bases and J by 3 bases; unmatched bases: 4. Looked up from germline, CDR1 is SGHTS and CDR2 is YDEGEE. CDR3: CASSFSGTSKNIQYF. CDR3 DNA: TGTGCCAGCAGCTTTTCCGGGACTAGCAAAAACATTCAGTACTTC.

CDR3 nucleotide sequence: TGTGCCAGCAGTACCAACAGAGATACCTACGAGCAGTACTTC. It codes for CASSTNRDTYEQYF. The J gene is TRBJ2-7, the V gene TRBV6-5; D is ambiguous. Germline V lookup: CDR1 MNHEY, CDR2 SVGAGI. The CDR3 sequence is 14 residues long. V lost 5 bases and J 2 bases, leaving 13 bases between the germline ends.

This chain connects TRBV7-2 to TRBJ2-1; 11 nucleotides agree with TRBD2. Trimming at V came to 1 base and at J to 7 bases, leaving 9 bases not matched to a gene. Per germline, CDR1 SGHTA and CDR2 FQGNSA. The CDR3 loop spans 17 amino acids. CDR3 bases: TGTGCCAGCAGCTTAGTGGTTAGCGGGAGGGCTCGAAATGAGCAGTTCTTC. Amino acids: CASSLVVSGRARNEQFF.

The chain uses TRBV29-1 and TRBJ1-3; 7 bases map to TRBD1. The V gene end was trimmed by 7 bases and the J gene end by 4 bases; junction bases not matched to a gene: 10. The CDR3 is made up of 14 amino acids. CDR1 SQVTM and CDR2 ANQGSEA come from the germline V gene. CDR3 sequence reads: CSAQMTGTGNTIYF. In nucleotides, the CDR3 is TGCAGCGCCCAAATGACAGGGACAGGAAACACCATATATTTT.

The rearrangement joins TRBV29-1 to TRBJ1-2; D perhaps matches TRBD1 (5 bases). Germline V CDR1 and CDR2: SQVTM, ANQGSEA. This CDR3 has 12 amino acids. With 7 bases removed from V and 4 bases from J, the gap between germline ends came to 13 bases. The CDR3 protein is CSASRGRYGYTF. The CDR3 DNA reads TGCAGCGCCAGCCGGGGCCGCTATGGCTACACCTTC.

This chain connects TRBV28 to TRBJ2-7, with 10 bases that match TRBD1. The junction had 8 bases not matched to a gene; V was cut back by 8 bases and J by 4 bases. CDR3 length equals 14 residues. Germline loops: CDR1 MDHEN, CDR2 SYDVKM. DNA of the CDR3: TGTGCCAGCGGCAGGACAGGGGGATCTTACGAGCAGTACTTC. Translating gives CASGRTGGSYEQYF. Combining the CDR3 with reference TRBV28 and TRBJ2-7 gives the whole variable domain DVKVTQSSRYLVKRTGEKVFLECVQDMDHENMFWYRQDPGLGLRLIYFSYDVKMKEKGDIPEGYSVSREKKERFSLILESASTNQTSMYLCASGRTGGSYEQYFGPGTRLTVT.

The CDR3 region has the DNA TGTGCCAGCAGCTTAGGAGGAGCTCAAGAGACCCAGTACTTC. It yields the protein CASSLGGAQETQYF. The chain combines TRBV7-2 with TRBJ2-5; unclear D gene. Trimming stripped 1 base from V and 2 bases from J, with 8 bases between. The CDR3 has 14 residues. Germline V gene lookup returns CDR1 SGHTA and CDR2 FQGNSA. Full variable domain (rest looked up from reference TRBV7-2 and TRBJ2-5): GAGVSQSPSNKVTEKGKDVELRCDPISGHTALYWYRQSLGQGLEFLIYFQGNSAPDKSGLPSDRFSAERTGGSVSTLTIQRTQQEDSAVYLCASSLGGAQETQYFGPGTRLLVL.

The chain uses TRBV6-4 and TRBJ2-2, with TRBD2 identical over 11 bases. CDR1 MRHNA and CDR2 SNTAGT come from the germline V gene. The CDR3 contains 14 residues. V shed 8 bases and J 3 bases; nucleotides not matched to a gene: 2. The CDR3 DNA reads as TGTGCCAGCCGTAGCGGGGGGGACACCGGGGAGCTGTTTTTT. Translation gives CASRSGGDTGELFF.

With regard to this clone: Relative to the germline gene, one junction end is altered; a read error may explain this. This same CDR3 is encoded by further DNA sequences in the sample. The gene calls are TRBV18 and TRBJ2-7; tentative D call: TRBD2 (6 bases). The germline gives CDR1 KGHSH, CDR2 LQKENI. The CDR3 extends over 12 amino acids. CDR3 in amino acids: CASSPGGHEQYF. CDR3 DNA sequence: TGTGCCAGCTCACCCGGGGGTCACGAGCAGTACTTT.

The rearrangement joins TRBV6-1 to TRBJ2-2; possibly TRBD2 for D (5 bases). V lost 7 bases and J 0 bases, leaving 12 bases between the germline ends. Germline lookup yields CDR1 MNHNS and CDR2 SASEGT. The CDR3 length is 15 residues. CDR3: CASTRRPTNTGELFF. For the CDR3, the DNA is TGTGCCAGCACCAGGAGGCCAACGAACACCGGGGAGCTGTTTTTT.

This clone was counted once. The CDR3 nucleotides read TGTGCCAGCAGTCCTACAGGGAATGAGCAGTTCTTC. Its translation: CASSPTGNEQFF. V is TRBV6-1 and J is TRBJ2-1; tentatively, D is TRBD1 (6 bases). The CDR3 loop spans 12 amino acids. CDR1 is MNHNS and CDR2 is SASEGT in the germline V gene. Trimming shortened V by 5 bases and J by 7 bases, and 9 bases separated the two germline ends.

This chain connects TRBV5-4 to TRBJ2-3, with D perhaps being TRBD1 or TRBD2 (6 bases each). The CDR3 has 16 amino acids. Germline V gives CDR1 SGHNT, CDR2 YYREEE (reference sequence). Trimming stripped 4 bases from V and 1 base from J, with 16 bases between. CDR3 DNA: TGTGCCAGCAGCCGCAGACTAGGGGGAGGCACAGATACGCAGTATTTT. Amino acids: CASSRRLGGGTDTQYF.

The CDR3 protein is CASSQRDGRPSSYEQYF. In nucleotides, the CDR3 is TGTGCCAGCAGCCAGCGGGACGGGCGTCCGAGCTCCTACGAGCAGTACTTC. The J gene is TRBJ2-7, the V gene TRBV5-8, with 7 bases lining up with TRBD2. The CDR3 loop spans 17 amino acids. Germline V gene lookup returns CDR1 SGHTS and CDR2 YDEGEE. Trimming removed 4 bases from V and 0 bases from J; junction bases left unmatched: 13. Variable domain in full (rest from reference TRBV5-8 and TRBJ2-7): EAGVTQSPTHLIKTRGQQATLRCSPISGHTSVYWYQQALGLGLQFLLWYDEGEERNRGNFPPRFSGRQFPNYSSELNVNALELEDSALYLCASSQRDGRPSSYEQYFGPGTRLTVT.

This chain uses TRBV27 with TRBJ1-5; D is ambiguous. Per germline, CDR1 MNHEY and CDR2 SMNVEV (reference sequence). Between the trimmed V and J ends, which lost 6 bases and 3 bases, there was a span of 15 bases. This CDR3 contains 15 residues. The CDR3 DNA reads TGTGCCAGCAGACCCGCTCAGCAACCCAATCAGCCCCAGCATTTT. It encodes CASRPAQQPNQPQHF.

This clone was counted a single time. This rearrangement joins TRBV30 to TRBJ2-4; 8 bases match TRBD2. Germline values: CDR1 GTSNPN, CDR2 SVGIG (reference sequence). The CDR3 has 16 residues. With 5 bases clipped from V and 1 base from J, the junction kept 10 bases outside the gene matches. The CDR3 nucleotides are TGTGCCTGGGCGGGGGGAGCGCGAGGGGCCAAAAACATTCAGTACTTC. Translation gives CAWAGGARGAKNIQYF.

The chain links TRBV7-3 to TRBJ1-3, with TRBD1 as a possible D gene (6 bases). The CDR3 is 13 residues long. Trimming cost V 5 bases and J 8 bases, with 13 bases left between them. CDR1 is SGHTA and CDR2 is FQGTGA in the germline V gene. CDR3 DNA: TGTGCCAGCAGCCCCCAAGGGGGTGACACCATATATTTT. Encoded protein: CASSPQGGDTIYF.

The chain recombines TRBV6-1 with TRBJ1-2, with D maybe TRBD1 (5 bases). This CDR3 is 13 amino acids long. Germline assignment: CDR1 MNHNS and CDR2 SASEGT. The CDR3 reads CATTRPGPYGYTF. The CDR3 nucleotides read TGTGCTACGACCCGACCGGGACCCTATGGCTACACCTTC.

This clone was detected only once. The chain recombines TRBV18 with TRBJ1-1, with D tentatively TRBD1 (6 bases). V shed 6 bases and J shed 1 base, with 15 bases lying between them. Per the germline V gene, CDR1 is KGHSH and CDR2 is LQKENI. The CDR3 loop spans 15 amino acids. The CDR3: CASSSPGTQNTEAFF. The CDR3 nucleotides read TGTGCCAGCTCTTCCCCCGGGACACAGAACACTGAAGCTTTCTTT.

CDR3 amino acids: CASSLDRLGDPYEQYF. CDR3 DNA: TGTGCCAGCAGCTTAGATCGTTTAGGGGACCCCTACGAGCAGTACTTC. The chain combines TRBV11-3 with TRBJ2-7; the D call may be TRBD1 or TRBD2 (5 bases each). V dropped 0 bases and J dropped 2 bases, with 14 bases sitting between them. Germline V gene sequence: CDR1 SGHNT, CDR2 YENEEA. The CDR3 runs to 16 residues.

V is TRBV27 and J is TRBJ2-2; 12 bases match TRBD2. CDR1 and CDR2 (germline): MNHEY, SMNVEV (reference sequence). The CDR3 spans 16 residues. Trimming took 5 bases from V and 4 from J; bases not matched to a gene: 5. For the CDR3, the DNA is TGTGCCAGCAGTGCGGGACTAGCGGGCTCCACCGGGGAGCTGTTTTTT. This sequence encodes CASSAGLAGSTGELFF.

V and J are TRBV6-5 and TRBJ2-3, with D uncertain. CDR3 length: 14 amino acids. V gave up 0 bases and J gave up 0 bases, with 4 bases separating them. Germline-derived CDR1 and CDR2 are MNHEY and SVGAGI. The CDR3 nucleotides are TGTGCCAGCAGTTACTCGGTTAGCACAGATACGCAGTATTTT. This encodes CASSYSVSTDTQYF.

This chain links TRBV5-1 with TRBJ2-1, with 7 bases that match TRBD1. J was trimmed by 3 bases and V by 2 bases; bases with no gene match: 8. The germline V gene encodes CDR1 SGHRS and CDR2 YFSETQ. CDR3 length: 16 amino acids. DNA of the CDR3: TGCGCCAGCAGCTTAACCACAGGGGCCGGCTACAATGAGCAGTTCTTC. It translates to CASSLTTGAGYNEQFF.

V gene TRBV5-8 combines with J gene TRBJ2-5, with D maybe TRBD2 (5 bases). The CDR3 is 14 residues long. Trimming pared 4 bases from V and 7 bases from J, leaving 17 bases between. The germline V gene encodes CDR1 SGHTS and CDR2 YDEGEE. The CDR3 DNA is TGTGCCAGCAGCGCGGACGGGGTTCGGGGGACCCAGTACTTC. As protein: CASSADGVRGTQYF.

This chain joins TRBV6-6 and TRBJ2-1; 12 nucleotides match TRBD2. CDR3 size: 14 residues. V shed 6 bases, J shed 5 bases, and the junction held 2 bases outside the gene matches. Germline values: CDR1 MNHNY, CDR2 SVGAGI (reference sequence). CDR3 protein: CASRGLAGNNEQFF. CDR3 sequence (DNA): TGTGCCAGCAGGGGACTAGCGGGCAACAATGAGCAGTTCTTC.

V gene TRBV27 combines with J gene TRBJ2-1; 12 positions match TRBD2. The ends lost 0 bases at V and 13 bases at J; junction bases unmatched: 7. Germline lookup yields CDR1 MNHEY and CDR2 SMNVEV (reference sequence). The CDR3 totals 15 residues. In DNA form, the CDR3 reads TGTGCCAGCAGTTTATCGGTAGTCGGACTAGCGGGACAGTTCTTC. It codes for CASSLSVVGLAGQFF.